This T cell receptor (beta chain) came from a study of monozygotic twins with inflammatory bowel disease. Using the 5' RACE reads, TCRdb records one entry per CDR3 protein without DNA. The table counts approximately 330,000 distinct CDR3 sequences; 2% lies in the top ten. The CDR3 consists of 15 residues. CDR1 and CDR2 from the germline V gene are ENHRY and SYGVKD. This sequence joins TRBV10-3 and TRBJ2-3; TCRdb returns TRBD2, unconfirmable since there is no DNA. This sequence originates from a human donor with ulcerative colitis or Crohn's disease, or a healthy co-twin of an affected twin (not recorded which). The sequenced sample was blood. The CDR3 reads CAISMTIGGADTQYF.